The next 17 T cell receptor beta chains were all read from a single sample in a study of blood T cell repertoires in COVID-19. Sequencing was performed with immunoSEQ multiplex PCR; in TCRdb, only in-frame clones are kept and a portion is missing. The table lists a few hundred thousand clones, 91% of them singletons. Sequenced material: PBMCs or T cells enriched from blood (not recorded which). The receptors were gathered from a woman in her 40s who had been exposed to COVID-19.

The chain carries TRBV7-9 and TRBJ1-1, with D tentatively TRBD1 (6 bases). The CDR3 consists of 15 residues. Germline V gives CDR1 SEHNR, CDR2 FQNEAQ (reference sequence). Trimming left V 0 bases short and J 1 base short, with 9 bases between. Here the CDR3 reads CASSLATGRNTEAFF. The CDR3, as DNA: TGTGCCAGCAGCTTAGCTACAGGGAGGAACACTGAAGCTTTCTTT. The variable domain in full, completed from reference TRBV7-9 and TRBJ1-1, reads DTGVSQNPRHKITKRGQNVTFRCDPISEHNRLYWYRQTLGQGPEFLTYFQNEAQLEKSRLLSDRFSAERPKGSFSTLEIQRTEQGDSAMYLCASSLATGRNTEAFFGQGTRLTVV.

J is TRBJ1-4 and V is TRBV30; TRBD1 matches 7 bases. CDR3 length equals 14 residues. Germline CDR1 GTSNPN, CDR2 SVGIG (reference sequence). V was clipped by 3 bases and J by 5 bases; unmatched bases: 6. CDR3 amino acids: CAWRRQGGNEKLFF. CDR3 nucleotide sequence: TGTGCCTGGAGAAGACAGGGCGGCAATGAAAAACTGTTTTTT.

The rearrangement links TRBV5-4 to TRBJ2-1; D uncertain. Germline V gives CDR1 SGHNT, CDR2 YYREEE (reference sequence). The V end was cut by 3 bases, the J end by 0 bases, with 4 bases between. The length of the CDR3 is 13 residues. CDR3 sequence (DNA): TGTGCCAGCAGCTCTGTCTCCTACAATGAGCAGTTCTTC. It specifies CASSSVSYNEQFF.

The chain uses TRBV11-2 and TRBJ2-7; 7 nucleotides align to TRBD2. V shed 0 bases, J shed 2 bases, and the junction held 4 bases outside the gene matches. Germline V gene lookup returns CDR1 SGHAT and CDR2 FQNNGV. There are 15 residues in the CDR3. CDR3 sequence reads: CASSLDRLAAYEQYF. The DNA of the CDR3 is TGTGCCAGCAGCTTAGATCGACTAGCCGCCTACGAGCAGTACTTC.

This chain links TRBV6-6 with TRBJ2-1, with 11 nucleotides matching TRBD2. Germline V gene data show CDR1 as MNHNY and CDR2 as SVGAGI (reference sequence). The CDR3 length is 16 residues. V lost 5 bases, J lost 5 bases, and 8 bases stayed unmatched. The CDR3 spells CASSNAPGLADNEQFF. In nucleotides, the CDR3 is TGTGCCAGCAGTAACGCTCCGGGACTAGCGGACAATGAGCAGTTCTTC.

This clone has more than one count but fewer than ten. This chain links TRBV5-4 with TRBJ2-7; D gene unclear. The CDR3 has 13 residues. Germline CDR1 SGHNT, CDR2 YYREEE (reference sequence). Deletions cut 0 bases from V and 0 bases from J, with 4 bases between. This CDR3 reads CASSLGSSYEQYF. The CDR3 bases are TGTGCCAGCAGCTTGGGGAGCTCCTACGAGCAGTACTTC.

The rearrangement uses TRBV5-1 and TRBJ1-1, with 7 bases lining up with TRBD1. The junction had 5 bases not matched to a gene; V was cut back by 4 bases and J by 2 bases. Germline assignment: CDR1 SGHRS and CDR2 YFSETQ. The CDR3 covers 14 residues. The CDR3 DNA is TGCGCCAGCAGCACAGGGACAGATAACACTGAAGCTTTCTTT. This codes for CASSTGTDNTEAFF.

This clone has just one count. This chain joins TRBV18 and TRBJ2-7, with 13 bases identical to TRBD2. The V gene's germline CDR1 is KGHSH and CDR2 LQKENI. This CDR3 comprises 15 residues. Germline trimming cut 2 bases from V and 6 bases from J; bases unmatched to any gene: 4. CDR3 DNA: TGTGCCAGCTCACCAGGACTAGCGGGAGTAAGCGAGCAGTACTTC. Translating gives CASSPGLAGVSEQYF.

V is TRBV6-5 and J is TRBJ2-5; 7 bases agree with TRBD1. The CDR3 has 14 amino acids. After removal of 6 bases from V and 2 bases from J, the junction contained 6 bases not matched to a gene. CDR1 is MNHEY and CDR2 is SVGAGI in the germline V gene. CDR3 in amino acids: CASRRTGQQETQYF. CDR3 DNA: TGTGCCAGCAGGCGCACGGGACAGCAAGAGACCCAGTACTTC.

The rearrangement uses TRBV2 and TRBJ1-6; D unresolved. The CDR3 runs 14 residues. CDR1 SNHLY and CDR2 FYNNEI come from the germline V gene. V was clipped by 6 bases and J by 9 bases, with 15 bases between them. CDR3 nucleotide sequence: TGTGCCAGCAGAGGAGGATCCCCGTTTTCACCCCTCCACTTT. Translating gives CASRGGSPFSPLHF.

J is TRBJ2-3 and V is TRBV10-1, with D maybe TRBD1 (6 bases). The CDR3 contains 14 residues. Between the trimmed V and J ends, which lost 6 bases and 5 bases, there was a span of 15 bases. Germline V gene data show CDR1 as WNHNN and CDR2 as SYGVQD (reference sequence). This CDR3 is CASRPRGFGDTQYF. The CDR3 DNA reads TGCGCCAGCAGACCCAGGGGATTTGGAGATACGCAGTATTTT.

The gene calls are TRBV3-1 (or the pseudogene TRBV3-2) and TRBJ2-5; 15 nucleotides agree with TRBD2. Germline CDR1 is LGHDT and CDR2 is YNNKEL (reference sequence). V trimming: 5 bases; J trimming: 5 bases; junction bases outside the gene matches: 9. This CDR3 comprises 17 residues. The CDR3 loop reads CASSWTSGGAGGETQYF. The CDR3 DNA sequence: TGTGCCAGCAGCTGGACTAGCGGGGGGGCGGGCGGTGAGACCCAGTACTTC.

This chain's CDR3 is CASSPGSKGAEAFF. The CDR3 DNA is TGTGCCAGCAGCCCAGGGTCGAAGGGGGCTGAAGCTTTCTTT. V usage is TRBV7-9 and J usage is TRBJ1-1; D might be TRBD1 (6 bases). The germline V gene encodes CDR1 SEHNR and CDR2 FQNEAQ (reference sequence). CDR3 length: 14 residues. V was trimmed by 5 bases and J by 6 bases, leaving 16 bases between them.

J is TRBJ2-2 and V is TRBV7-2, with 8 bases that match TRBD2. After removal of 5 bases from V and 5 bases from J, the junction contained 7 bases not matched to a gene. CDR3 length: 15 amino acids. Germline loops: CDR1 SGHTA, CDR2 FQGNSA. CDR3 nucleotides: TGTGCCAGCAGCCTACTGGGACTAGGAACCGGGGAGCTGTTTTTT. Residues: CASSLLGLGTGELFF.

The rearrangement joins TRBV5-5 to TRBJ1-6; no firm D call. The CDR3 length is 16 residues. CDR1 and CDR2 from the germline V gene are SGHKS and YYEKEE (reference sequence). The V and J ends lost 0 bases and 7 bases respectively, with 14 bases between them. This CDR3 is CASSLVAQNYNSPLHF. DNA for the CDR3: TGTGCCAGCAGCTTGGTGGCACAGAATTACAATTCACCCCTCCACTTT.

The rearrangement joins TRBV30 to TRBJ1-1; D may be TRBD1 (5 bases). Germline values: CDR1 GTSNPN, CDR2 SVGIG (reference sequence). The V and J ends lost 2 bases and 2 bases respectively, with 12 bases between them. The CDR3 is 14 residues long. The CDR3 bases are TGTGCCTGGAGTACTACGGGGGATAACACTGAAGCTTTCTTT. Its protein product is CAWSTTGDNTEAFF.

The J gene is TRBJ2-5, the V gene TRBV7-9, with 11 bases aligning to TRBD1. The CDR3 contains 17 residues. Germline V CDR1 and CDR2: SEHNR, FQNEAQ (reference sequence). The J segment lost 2 bases and the V segment lost 3 bases, leaving 8 bases of the junction unmatched. The CDR3 nucleotides are TGTGCCAGCAGCTTCAGGACAGGGGGCGCGGGGCAAGAGACCCAGTACTTC. Translated, it gives CASSFRTGGAGQETQYF.